The rows below give T cell receptor beta chains drawn from one sample of a study of OX40 agonist ivuxolimab in advanced cancers. Data came from immunoSEQ multiplex PCR; TCRdb stores just in-frame clones and leaves some out. The data contain about 74,000 clones, more than 70% of them singletons. Material: CD4+ or CD8+ T cells sorted from blood, obtained in a trial of the OX40 agonist ivuxolimab. The receptors here all came from an adult with an advanced solid tumor such as melanoma, head and neck, liver or kidney cancer. CDR3s leave out the opening cysteine and the closing phenylalanine or tryptophan.

v_call | cdr3_aa
TRBV30 | AWRTENTEAF
TRBV5-1 | ASSLELAQHTEAF
TRBV27 | ASSFVQGNQPQH
TRBV7-2 | ASSSFRESRETQY
TRBV7-9 | ASSRYTGTGVENTIY
TRBV7-9 | ASSLLRGGGQGMKETQY
TRBV5-4 | ASSLAGGGTQY
TRBV11-3 | ASSPPGRPYEQY
TRBV28 | ASTQNTGELF
TRBV7-2 | ASSLLNEQY
TRBV4-1 | ASSQRTAETGELF
TRBV19 | ASSNGQHTSDTQY
TRBV11-2 | ASSKQGGTEAF
TRBV4-3 | ASSHPSGPRDGYT
TRBV9 | ASSVGQKDTQY
TRBV16 | ASSTGTATNEKLF
TRBV29-1 | SVDTLALAQY
TRBV5-6 | ASSLGPVNYGYT
TRBV2 | ASSREGAFSDLFRAF
TRBV7-2 | ASSTLLGDRGRDTQY
TRBV9 | ASSATSGEGGEQF
TRBV7-9 | ASSLGLSGKIAGELF
TRBV6-5 | AVQGGTGQPQH
TRBV6-6 | ASSPSPGAYGYT
TRBV5-1 | ASSLDPYSNQPQH
TRBV2 | ASSRESGAKNIQY
TRBV7-3 | ASSRISGTEAF
TRBV30 | AWSEAGPLGYT
TRBV11-2 | ASSPAAGQGKTQY
TRBV11-2 | ASSLVAGEYEKLF
TRBV5-5 | ASSFSGSTDTQY
TRBV5-1 | ASSDLGRHYNSPLH
TRBV5-1 | ASSSSGGNYGYT
TRBV5-1 | ASSLLGAYNEQF
TRBV6-5 | ASSASTSTQY
TRBV7-9 | ASSPLTVFVSYEQY
TRBV5-4 | AGGLEGTDTQY
TRBV5-4 | ASGGQGPYEQY
TRBV19 | ASSPEGVTQEETQY
TRBV19 | ASGATERNQPQH
TRBV4-3 | ASLPDSKVTDTQY
TRBV29-1 | SVEGQEGNREAF
TRBV2 | AGGGQPDTQY
TRBV5-1 | ASSDSGGAGDTQY
TRBV28 | ASRQSLRNTIY
TRBV5-6 | ASSSGHYSSLH
TRBV30 | AWSESGTVYGYT
TRBV5-1 | ASSSGLGGLAEGQY
TRBV11-2 | ASSPTAGVNTGELF
TRBV9 | ASSANSYEQY
TRBV19 | ASPEHEQY
TRBV9 | ASSNTFGRQAANTEAF
TRBV6-1 | ASSERLRDRGHNEQF